This TCR beta chain was retrieved from a study of T and B cells in COVID-19 patients. The sample holds a few counts of this clonotype. BIOMED2 TRB-A/B primer pools were used in multiplex TRB PCR. TCRdb reanalysed the multiplex PCR reads using MiXCR and keeps one entry per CDR3 protein. The table shows approximately 6,000 distinct CDR3 sequences, with 25% to 35% occurring only once. Each TRB amplification used about 220-500 ng of genomic DNA from blood. Germline CDR1 and CDR2: SGHNT and YYREEE (reference sequence). This CDR3 has 15 residues. With V trimmed by 4 bases and J by 1 base, 7 bases remained unmatched.

The TCR originated in a human donor with active COVID-19. The donor label of this sample is uncertain. The sequencing sample was made of blood. V and J are TRBV5-4 and TRBJ1-1; the match to TRBD1 covers 7 bases. The CDR3 bases are TGTGCCAGCAGCATCCGACAGGGACCGAACACTGAAGCTTTCTTT. Protein product: CASSIRQGPNTEAFF.